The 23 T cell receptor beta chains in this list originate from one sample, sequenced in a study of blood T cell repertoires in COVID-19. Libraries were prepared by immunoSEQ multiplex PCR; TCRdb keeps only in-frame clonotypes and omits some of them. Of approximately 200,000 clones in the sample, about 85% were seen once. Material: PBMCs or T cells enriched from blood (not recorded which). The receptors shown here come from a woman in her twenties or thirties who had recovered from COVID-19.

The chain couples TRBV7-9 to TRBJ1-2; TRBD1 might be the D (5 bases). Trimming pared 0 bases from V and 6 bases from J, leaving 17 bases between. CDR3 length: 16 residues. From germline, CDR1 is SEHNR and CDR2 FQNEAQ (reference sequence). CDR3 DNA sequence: TGTGCCAGCAGCTTAGCGGTGGAAGCGCAGGGTGATGGCTACACCTTC. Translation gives CASSLAVEAQGDGYTF.

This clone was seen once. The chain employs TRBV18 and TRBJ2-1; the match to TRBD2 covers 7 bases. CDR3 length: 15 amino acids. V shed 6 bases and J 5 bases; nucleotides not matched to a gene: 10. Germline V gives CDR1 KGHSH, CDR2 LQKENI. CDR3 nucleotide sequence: TGTGCCAGCTCCAGAAGCGGGGTCGGAGACAATGAGCAGTTCTTC. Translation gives CASSRSGVGDNEQFF.

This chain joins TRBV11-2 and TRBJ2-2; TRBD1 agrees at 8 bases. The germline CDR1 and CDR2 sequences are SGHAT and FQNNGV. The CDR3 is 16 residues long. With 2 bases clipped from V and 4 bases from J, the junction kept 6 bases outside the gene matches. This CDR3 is CASSLNGQGTTGELFF. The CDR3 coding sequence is TGTGCCAGCAGCTTAAACGGACAGGGAACCACCGGGGAGCTGTTTTTT.

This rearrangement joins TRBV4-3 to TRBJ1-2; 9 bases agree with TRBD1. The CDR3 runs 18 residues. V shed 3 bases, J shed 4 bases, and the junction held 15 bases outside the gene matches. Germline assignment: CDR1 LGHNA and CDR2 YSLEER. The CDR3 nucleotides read TGCGCCAGCAGCCAGTCGGCGCCGGGACAGGGTCTGAGCTATGGCTACACCTTC. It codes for CASSQSAPGQGLSYGYTF.

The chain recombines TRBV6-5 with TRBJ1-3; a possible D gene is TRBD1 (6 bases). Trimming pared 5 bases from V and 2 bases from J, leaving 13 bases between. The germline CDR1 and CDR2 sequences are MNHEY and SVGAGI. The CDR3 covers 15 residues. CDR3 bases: TGTGCCAGCAGTCCGGGGACACAGCCTGGAAACACCATATATTTT. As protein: CASSPGTQPGNTIYF.

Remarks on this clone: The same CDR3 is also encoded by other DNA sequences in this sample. The CDR3 is CASSYVPFGTQYF. The CDR3 bases are TGTGCCAGCAGTTACGTACCGTTCGGGACCCAGTACTTC. V gene TRBV6-5 combines with J gene TRBJ2-5; unclear D gene. The CDR3 totals 13 residues. The germline V gene encodes CDR1 MNHEY and CDR2 SVGAGI. V lost 2 bases and J lost 7, with 11 bases in between.

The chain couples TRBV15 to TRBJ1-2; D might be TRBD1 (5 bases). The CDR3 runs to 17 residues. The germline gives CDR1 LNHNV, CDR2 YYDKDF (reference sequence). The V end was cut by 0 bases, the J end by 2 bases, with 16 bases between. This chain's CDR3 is CATSRDLSPGGNYGYTF. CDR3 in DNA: TGTGCCACCAGCAGAGATCTGTCTCCCGGGGGAAACTATGGCTACACCTTC. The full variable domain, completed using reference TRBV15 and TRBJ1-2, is DAMVIQNPRYQVTQFGKPVTLSCSQTLNHNVMYWYQQKSSQAPKLLFHYYDKDFNNEADTPDNFQSRRPNTSFCFLDIRSPGLGDTAMYLCATSRDLSPGGNYGYTFGSGTRLTVV.

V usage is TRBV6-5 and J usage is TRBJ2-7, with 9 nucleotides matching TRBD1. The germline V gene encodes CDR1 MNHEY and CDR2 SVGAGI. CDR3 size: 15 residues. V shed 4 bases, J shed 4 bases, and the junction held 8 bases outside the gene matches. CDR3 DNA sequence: TGTGCCAGCAGTTGGTTGGACAGGGGTATGTACGAGCAGTACTTC. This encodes CASSWLDRGMYEQYF.

The CDR3 protein is CASSLVPSTEINNEQFF. The CDR3 DNA reads TGTGCCAGCAGCCTCGTCCCATCGACAGAGATAAACAATGAGCAGTTCTTC. The genes are TRBV7-8 and TRBJ2-1, with D possibly being TRBD1 (5 bases). The germline CDR1 and CDR2 sequences are SGHVS and FQNEAQ. Trimming took 5 bases from V and 5 from J, leaving 22 bases between them. The length of the CDR3 is 17 residues.

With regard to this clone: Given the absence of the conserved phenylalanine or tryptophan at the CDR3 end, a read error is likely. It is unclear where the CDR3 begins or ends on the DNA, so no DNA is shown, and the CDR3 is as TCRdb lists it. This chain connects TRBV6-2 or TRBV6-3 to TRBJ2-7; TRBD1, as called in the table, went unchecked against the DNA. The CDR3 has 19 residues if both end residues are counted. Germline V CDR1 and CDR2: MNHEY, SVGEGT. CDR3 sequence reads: CTSSYWRDSLFTIKLIRPL.

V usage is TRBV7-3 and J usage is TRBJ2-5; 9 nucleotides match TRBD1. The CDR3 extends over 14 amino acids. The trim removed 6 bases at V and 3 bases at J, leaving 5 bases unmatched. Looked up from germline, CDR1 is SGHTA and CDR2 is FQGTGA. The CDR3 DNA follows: TGTGCCAGCAGTTCAGGGACAGGGAAAGAGACCCAGTACTTC. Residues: CASSSGTGKETQYF.

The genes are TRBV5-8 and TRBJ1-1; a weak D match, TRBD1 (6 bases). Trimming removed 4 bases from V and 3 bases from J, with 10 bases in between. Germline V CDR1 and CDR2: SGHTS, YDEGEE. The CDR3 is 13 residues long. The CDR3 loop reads CASSAYRDTEAFF. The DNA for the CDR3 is TGTGCCAGCAGCGCCTACAGGGACACTGAAGCTTTCTTT.

The CDR3 region is CASSEGASYGYTF. For the CDR3, the DNA is TGTGCCAGCTCGGAGGGGGCTAGCTATGGCTACACCTTC. The V gene is TRBV18, the J gene TRBJ1-2, with 7 positions matching TRBD1. Trimming removed 6 bases from V and 4 bases from J; junction bases left unmatched: 5. The CDR3 sequence is 13 residues long. Germline V gives CDR1 KGHSH, CDR2 LQKENI.

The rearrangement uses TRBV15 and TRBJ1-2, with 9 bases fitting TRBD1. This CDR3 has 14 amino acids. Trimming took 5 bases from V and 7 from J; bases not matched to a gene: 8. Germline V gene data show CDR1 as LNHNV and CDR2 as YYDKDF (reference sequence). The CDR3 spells CATSSRTGVSGYTF. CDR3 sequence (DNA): TGTGCCACCAGCTCCCGGACAGGGGTTAGTGGCTACACCTTC.

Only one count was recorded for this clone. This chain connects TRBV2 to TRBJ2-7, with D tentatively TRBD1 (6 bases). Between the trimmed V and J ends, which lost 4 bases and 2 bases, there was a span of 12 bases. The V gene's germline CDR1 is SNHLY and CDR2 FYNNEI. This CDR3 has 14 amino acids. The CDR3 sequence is CASSGTVGTYEQYF. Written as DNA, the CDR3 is TGTGCCAGCAGTGGGACAGTAGGCACCTACGAGCAGTACTTC.

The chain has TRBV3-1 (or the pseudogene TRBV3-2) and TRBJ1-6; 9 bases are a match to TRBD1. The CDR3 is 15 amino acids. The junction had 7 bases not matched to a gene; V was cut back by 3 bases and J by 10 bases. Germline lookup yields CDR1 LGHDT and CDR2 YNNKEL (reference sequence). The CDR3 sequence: CASSQGGTGNSPLHF. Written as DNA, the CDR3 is TGTGCCAGCAGCCAGGGCGGGACAGGGAACTCACCCCTCCACTTT.

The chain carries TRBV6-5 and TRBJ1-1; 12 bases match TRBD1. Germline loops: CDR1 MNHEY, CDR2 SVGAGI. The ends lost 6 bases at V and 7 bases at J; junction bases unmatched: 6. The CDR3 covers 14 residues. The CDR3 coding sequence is TGTGCCAGCAGCCTGGGACAGGGGGCGATTGAAGCTTTCTTT. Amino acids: CASSLGQGAIEAFF.

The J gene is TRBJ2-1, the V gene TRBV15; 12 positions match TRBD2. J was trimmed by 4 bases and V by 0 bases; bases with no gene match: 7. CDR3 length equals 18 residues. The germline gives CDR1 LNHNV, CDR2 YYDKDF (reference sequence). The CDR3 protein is CATSREGQTSGSYNEQFF. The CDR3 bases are TGTGCCACCAGCAGAGAAGGGCAGACTAGCGGGAGTTACAATGAGCAGTTCTTC.

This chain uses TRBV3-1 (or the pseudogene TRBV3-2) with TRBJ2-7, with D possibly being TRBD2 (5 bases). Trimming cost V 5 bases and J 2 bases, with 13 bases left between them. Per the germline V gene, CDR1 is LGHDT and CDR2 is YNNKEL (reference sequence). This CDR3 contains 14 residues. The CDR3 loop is CASSEQSGTYEQYF. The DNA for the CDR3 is TGTGCCAGCAGCGAACAGTCCGGGACCTACGAGCAGTACTTC.

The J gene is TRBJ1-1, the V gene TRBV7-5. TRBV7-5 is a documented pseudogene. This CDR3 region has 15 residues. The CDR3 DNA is TGTGCCAGAAGCTTAGGGGAGACCATGAACACTGAAGCTTTCTTT. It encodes CARSLGETMNTEAFF.

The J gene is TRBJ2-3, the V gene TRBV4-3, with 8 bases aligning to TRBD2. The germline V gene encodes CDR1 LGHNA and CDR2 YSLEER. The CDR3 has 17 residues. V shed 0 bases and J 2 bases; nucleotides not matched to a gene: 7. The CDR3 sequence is CASSQDGGGRVTDTQYF. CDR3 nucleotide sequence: TGCGCCAGCAGCCAAGATGGCGGGGGGCGAGTCACAGATACGCAGTATTTT.

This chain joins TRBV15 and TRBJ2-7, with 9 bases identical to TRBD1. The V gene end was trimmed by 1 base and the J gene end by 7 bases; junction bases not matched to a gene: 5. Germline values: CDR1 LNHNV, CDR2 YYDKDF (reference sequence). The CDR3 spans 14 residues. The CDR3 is CATSRGTGVVEQYF. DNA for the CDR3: TGTGCCACCAGCAGAGGGACAGGGGTGGTAGAGCAGTACTTC.

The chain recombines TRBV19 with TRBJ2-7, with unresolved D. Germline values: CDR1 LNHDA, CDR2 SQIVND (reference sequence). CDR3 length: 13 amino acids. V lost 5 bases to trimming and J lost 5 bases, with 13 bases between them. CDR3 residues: CASSSRVAHEQYF. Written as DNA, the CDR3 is TGTGCCAGTAGTTCCCGAGTAGCCCACGAGCAGTACTTC. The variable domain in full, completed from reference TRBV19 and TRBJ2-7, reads DGGITQSPKYLFRKEGQNVTLSCEQNLNHDAMYWYRQDPGQGLRLIYYSQIVNDFQKGDIAEGYSVSREKKESFPLTVTSAQKNPTAFYLCASSSRVAHEQYFGPGTRLTVT.